This T cell receptor beta chain derives from a study of T-cell memory formation after mild COVID-19. Study results and limitations: Day 15 to 85 contracting clones showed balanced CD4/CD8; later expanders leaned CD4+.

This clonotype showed up many times. Its antigen remains unknown. V was cut by 3 bases and J by 1 base, with 11 bases left in between. The CDR3 is 15 amino acids. The germline CDR1 and CDR2 sequences are KGHDR and SFDVKD. The authors produced TCR alpha and TCR beta cDNA libraries with sample barcodes and UMIs by 5'RACE using constant-segment primers. MiXCR, run by TCRdb on the 5' RACE reads, gives a single entry per CDR3 protein. The sample carries hundreds of thousands of distinct CDR3 sequences, over 15% recorded once. The sequence came from a man aged 18 to 29 who had mild COVID-19 (a few samples of this study predate the infection). Cell type and time point are not known. J is TRBJ2-5 and V is TRBV24-1, with D possibly TRBD1 on 5 matching bases. Sequenced: PBMCs or a T cell subset sorted from them (not recorded which). CDR3 coding DNA: TGTGCCACCAGTGATGACACCAGGGTCCAAGAGACCCAGTACTTC. As protein: CATSDDTRVQETQYF.